This record concerns one TCR beta chain sequence. Its antigen is unknown. It has no much larger one-base neighbor in the sample; base qualities were not kept. TCRbeta CDR3 regions were amplified from genomic DNA using the immunoSEQ Assay, a bias-controlled multiplex PCR. In the paper's pipeline: The number of nucleated cells in each sample was estimated from the amplification of reference gene primers within the assay. Sequence reads were collapsed and filtered to measure the absolute abundance of every unique TCRbeta CDR3 rearrangement. For each sample, productive Simpson clonality was calculated as the square root of Simpson's diversity index over productive rearrangements. Not all clones reach the TCRdb copy of this immuneACCESS table, which keeps in-frame sequences only. Checked studies attribute under half of the gap to unresolved V genes and leave the rest unexplained. The DNA was the basis for D and trimming; V, J and clone size are from that table. The sample table holds 230,000 or so clones, of which about four fifths were seen once. The ten largest clonotypes hold around 4.4% of the sample.

Whole blood was collected in K2EDTA tubes by collaborating institutions according to the institutions' own protocols. For TCRbeta analysis, collaborator samples were shipped as frozen whole blood, as isolated PBMCs, or as DNA extracted from either sample type. The CDR3 holds 14 amino acids from the cysteine to the phenylalanine. CDR3 DNA only is kept here, 42 bases in frame from base 1. V is cut by 7 bases and J by 8 bases, and the space between the germline ends is 20 bases. CDR1 and CDR2 (SGHTA, FQGNSA) derive from the germline V gene. This record comes from a study of blood T cell repertoires in COVID-19 (dated by TCRdb to 2018 to 2020). Describing the broader study: Samples covering the acute and convalescent phases of COVID-19 were provided by collaborators in the United States, Italy and Spain. The material from the prospective study consisted of cDNA or gDNA derived from T cells, B-cell-depleted T cells, or PBMCs. Subjects who had been exposed to COVID-19, were actively infected with it, or had recovered from it provided the deeply sampled blood TCRbeta repertoires that made up the dataset. The repertoires were made available in a free public database intended to serve as a resource for research on the immune response to SARS-CoV-2. Samples were obtained from the ongoing ImmuneRACE study (first 160 participants) and from 1,254 subjects provided by 6 global collaborators. A de-identified subject ID, COVID-19 status, age in years and sex were almost always included in the sample metadata. Where HLA class I and class II types were available, the types were taken from metadata supplied by the sample provider, not from assay-based typing.

Overall results and qualifications from the work: The amount of clinical and demographic metadata varied by source and participant and was provided uncurated.

In this chain, TRBV7-2 is recombined with TRBJ1-2; possibly the D gene is TRBD1, per 6 matching bases. The sequence derives from a man aged 45-60 years with active or convalescent COVID-19. Material: peripheral blood. The CDR3 in this case is CASNKGGVPDGYTF. The nucleotide sequence reads TGTGCCAGCAACAAAGGGGGGGTCCCGGACGGCTACACCTTC. When the CDR3 is completed using the reference TRBV7-2 and TRBJ1-2 genes on either side, the full variable domain is GAGVSQSPSNKVTEKGKDVELRCDPISGHTALYWYRQSLGQGLEFLIYFQGNSAPDKSGLPSDRFSAERTGGSVSTLTIQRTQQEDSAVYLCASNKGGVPDGYTFGSGTRLTVV.